The present T cell receptor beta chain was sequenced within a study of cytomegalovirus exposure and HLA in healthy donors. From germline, CDR1 is WNHNN and CDR2 SYGVQD (reference sequence). After removal of 5 bases from V and 1 base from J, the junction contained 14 bases not matched to a gene. This CDR3 region has 18 residues. In the PCR, 60 Vbeta and 13 Jbeta primers were used. The table came from immunoSEQ multiplex PCR; TCRdb's copy has only in-frame clones and leaves some out. Altogether about 95,000 clones are present, around four fifths being singletons, with the ten largest covering roughly 4.3%. This clone has a single count. This sample includes further DNA sequences coding for the same CDR3.

Input material: PBMCs. The chain couples TRBV10-1 to TRBJ1-5, with 7 bases that match TRBD1. This receptor was identified in a woman aged 40 to 50 in good health and CMV-seropositive. This chain's CDR3 is CASSKNESTGRSNQPQHF. CDR3 coding DNA: TGCGCCAGCAGTAAAAACGAGTCGACAGGGCGAAGCAATCAGCCCCAGCATTTT.